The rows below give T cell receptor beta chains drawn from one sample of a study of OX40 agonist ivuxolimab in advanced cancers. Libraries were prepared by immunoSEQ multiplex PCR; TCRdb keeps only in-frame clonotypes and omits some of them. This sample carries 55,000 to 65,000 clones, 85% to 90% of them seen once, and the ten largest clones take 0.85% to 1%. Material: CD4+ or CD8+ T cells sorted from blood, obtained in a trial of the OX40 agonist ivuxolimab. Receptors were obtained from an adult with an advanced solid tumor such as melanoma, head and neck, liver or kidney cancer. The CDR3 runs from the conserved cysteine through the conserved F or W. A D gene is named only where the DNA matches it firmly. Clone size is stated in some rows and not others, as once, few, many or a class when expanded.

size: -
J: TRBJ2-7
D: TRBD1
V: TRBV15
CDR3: CATSRGDRGYSYEQYF
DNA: TGTGCCACCAGCAGAGGAGACAGGGGATACTCCTACGAGCAGTACTTC

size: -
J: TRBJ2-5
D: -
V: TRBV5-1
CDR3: CASSLVGGLQETQYF
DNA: TGCGCCAGCAGCTTGGTGGGGGGCCTACAAGAGACCCAGTACTTC

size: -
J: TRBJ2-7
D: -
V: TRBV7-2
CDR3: CASSLGAADTSSYEQYF
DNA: TGTGCCAGCAGCTTAGGGGCAGCGGACACCAGTTCCTACGAGCAGTACTTC

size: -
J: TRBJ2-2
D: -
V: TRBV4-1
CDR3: CASSQGRGTGELFF
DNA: TGCGCCAGCAGCCAGGGTAGGGGCACCGGGGAGCTGTTTTTT

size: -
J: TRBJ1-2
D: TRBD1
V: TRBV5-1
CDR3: CASSRRGQEAYGYTF
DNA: TGCGCCAGCAGCCGTCGGGGACAGGAGGCCTATGGCTACACCTTC

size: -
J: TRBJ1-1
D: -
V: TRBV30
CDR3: CAWSAPGGEAFF
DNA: TGTGCCTGGAGTGCCCCCGGGGGTGAAGCTTTCTTT

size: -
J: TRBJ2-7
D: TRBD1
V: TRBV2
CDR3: CASRTGTGSSYEQYF
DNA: TGTGCCAGCAGGACCGGGACAGGGAGCTCCTACGAGCAGTACTTC

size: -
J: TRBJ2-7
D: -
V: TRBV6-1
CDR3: CASSGRGTGSYEQYF
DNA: TGTGCCAGCAGTGGAAGGGGGACGGGATCCTACGAGCAGTACTTC

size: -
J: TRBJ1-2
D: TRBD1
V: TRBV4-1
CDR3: CASSQDAARGRIQGYTF
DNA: TGCGCCAGCAGCCAAGACGCCGCAAGGGGGCGGATTCAGGGCTACACCTTC

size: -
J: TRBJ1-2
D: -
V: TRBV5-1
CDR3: CASSLEAGVYGYTF
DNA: TGCGCCAGCAGCTTGGAGGCGGGAGTCTATGGCTACACCTTC

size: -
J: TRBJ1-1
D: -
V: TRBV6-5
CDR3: CASTKTGNTEAFF
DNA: TGTGCCAGCACCAAGACAGGGAACACTGAAGCTTTCTTT

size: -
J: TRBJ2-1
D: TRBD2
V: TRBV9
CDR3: CASSPTTSGAYNEQFF
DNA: TGTGCCAGCAGCCCTACGACTAGCGGGGCTTACAATGAGCAGTTCTTC

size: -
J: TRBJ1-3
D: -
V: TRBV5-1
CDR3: CASSQESGDTIYF
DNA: TGCGCCAGCAGCCAGGAGTCTGGAGACACCATATATTTT

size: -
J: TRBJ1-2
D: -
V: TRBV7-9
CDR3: CASRENFGLYYGYTF
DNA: TGTGCCAGCAGAGAAAATTTTGGACTGTACTATGGCTACACCTTC

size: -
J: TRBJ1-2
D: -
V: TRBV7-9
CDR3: CASSLEGGIGYTF
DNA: TGTGCCAGCAGCTTAGAGGGTGGAATAGGCTACACCTTC

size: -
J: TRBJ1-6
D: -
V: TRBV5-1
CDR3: CASSSKQGTDSPLHF
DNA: TGCGCCAGCAGCTCTAAACAGGGTACGGATTCACCCCTCCACTTT

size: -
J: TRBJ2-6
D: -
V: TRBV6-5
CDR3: CASKGHSGANVLTF
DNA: TGTGCCAGCAAAGGGCACTCTGGGGCCAACGTCCTGACTTTC

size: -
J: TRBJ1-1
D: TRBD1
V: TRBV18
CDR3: CASSPERQGASAFF
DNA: TGTGCCAGCTCACCAGAAAGACAGGGGGCATCGGCTTTCTTT

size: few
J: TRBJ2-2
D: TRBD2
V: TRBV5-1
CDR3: CASNPSRGETNTGELFF
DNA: TGCGCCAGCAACCCCTCTCGGGGGGAGACGAACACCGGGGAGCTGTTTTTT

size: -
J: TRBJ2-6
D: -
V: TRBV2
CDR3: CASSGVVTNVLTF
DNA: TGTGCCAGCAGTGGTGTAGTAACCAACGTCCTGACTTTC

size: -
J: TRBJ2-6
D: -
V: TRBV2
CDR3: CASTQGGGSGANVLTF
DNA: TGTGCCAGCACACAGGGTGGTGGCTCTGGGGCCAACGTCCTGACTTTC

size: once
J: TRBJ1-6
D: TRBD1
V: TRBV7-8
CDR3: CASSLSGQTNSPLHF
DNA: TGTGCCAGCAGCTTATCGGGACAGACTAATTCACCCCTCCACTTT

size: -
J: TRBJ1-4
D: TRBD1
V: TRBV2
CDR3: CASSRDRGMSNEKLFF
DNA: TGTGCCAGCAGTCGGGACAGGGGGATGAGTAATGAAAAACTGTTTTTT

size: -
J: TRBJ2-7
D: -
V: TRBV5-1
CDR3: CASSLGRRSSYEQYF
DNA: TGCGCCAGCAGCCTGGGACGGCGAAGCTCCTACGAGCAGTACTTC

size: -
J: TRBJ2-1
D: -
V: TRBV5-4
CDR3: CASSQDSYNEQFF
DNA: TGTGCCAGCAGCCAGGACTCCTACAATGAGCAGTTCTTC

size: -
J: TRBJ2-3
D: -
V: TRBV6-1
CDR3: CASAGGWADTQYF
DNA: TGTGCCAGCGCCGGAGGATGGGCAGATACGCAGTATTTT

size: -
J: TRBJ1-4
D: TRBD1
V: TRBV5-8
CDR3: CASRARDRRNEKLFF
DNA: TGTGCCAGCAGAGCCCGGGACAGAAGAAATGAAAAACTGTTTTTT

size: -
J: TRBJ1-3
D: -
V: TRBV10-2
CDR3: CASSKQGSAGNTIYF
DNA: TGCGCCAGCAGTAAACAGGGTTCGGCTGGAAACACCATATATTTT

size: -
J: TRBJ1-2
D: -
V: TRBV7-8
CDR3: CASSLGGHQGYTF
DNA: TGTGCCAGCAGCTTAGGGGGACACCAGGGCTACACCTTC